This T cell receptor (beta chain) was recovered during a study of blood T cell repertoires in COVID-19. Looking at the study overall: Samples came from the United States, Italy and Spain, spanning acute and convalescent COVID-19. T cells, B-cell-depleted T cells, or PBMCs supplied cDNA or gDNA.

Per the authors' pipeline: Researchers report that nucleated cell counts were estimated from reference gene primer amplification. Assay: immunoSEQ multiplex PCR; the TCRdb copy retains only in-frame clones and omits some. D and trimming come from the DNA, and the V and J calls and clone size come from that table. The repertoire holds some 240,000 clones, 80% to 85% seen once, with around 3.7% in the top ten. Those enrolled, adults aged roughly 18 to 89 years, came from about two dozen US areas. Sequenced sample: PBMCs or T cells enriched from blood (not recorded which). This sequence was found in a man between 50 and 59 years old who had recovered from COVID-19.

CDR3 nucleotides: TGTGCCAGCAGCGTAGGCTGGGGGGGGTTCCCGTACTTC. Protein sequence: CASSVGWGGFPYF. The chain joins TRBV9 to TRBJ2-7; the match to TRBD2 covers 7 bases. Germline lookup yields CDR1 SGDLS and CDR2 YYNGEE. This CDR3 has 13 residues. The V segment lost 0 bases and the J segment 12 bases; nucleotides outside the gene matches: 9. Using reference TRBV9 and TRBJ2-7 for the parts outside the CDR3, the full variable domain is DSGVTQTPKHLITATGQRVTLRCSPRSGDLSVYWYQQSLDQGLQFLIQYYNGEERAKGNILERFSAQQFPDLHSELNLSSLELGDSALYFCASSVGWGGFPYFGPGTRLTVT.